The next 29 T cell receptor beta chains were all read from a single sample in a study of T cell responses to AZD1222 COVID-19 vaccine. Clones were sequenced by immunoSEQ multiplex PCR, and TCRdb holds only the in-frame ones, with some missing. The table shows roughly 100,000 clones, with about 90% occurring only once. Sequenced material: peripheral blood, taken 28 days after the second AZD1222 dose. These TCRs come from an adult who received the AZD1222 COVID-19 vaccine.

The CDR3 bases are TGTGCCAGTAGTAACCAACGGGGAGAAAAACTGTTTTTT. It specifies CASSNQRGEKLFF. The V gene is TRBV19, the J gene TRBJ1-4; D gene unclear. The CDR3 extends over 13 amino acids. The V and J ends lost 4 bases and 8 bases respectively, with 11 bases between them. Germline V gives CDR1 LNHDA, CDR2 SQIVND (reference sequence).

The V gene is TRBV27, the J gene TRBJ1-6; no clear D gene. The CDR3 extends over 14 amino acids. V lost 7 bases to trimming and J lost 8 bases, with 15 bases between them. Germline CDR1 and CDR2: MNHEY and SMNVEV (reference sequence). The CDR3 nucleotides are TGTGCCAGCATGTTCGGGGTGAGGGATTCACCCCTCCACTTT. This sequence encodes CASMFGVRDSPLHF.

The V call is TRBV7-2, the J call TRBJ1-6; maybe TRBD1 (5 bases). The germline CDR1 and CDR2 sequences are SGHTA and FQGNSA. The CDR3 sequence is 18 residues long. V dropped 2 bases and J dropped 6 bases, with 20 bases sitting between them. In nucleotides, the CDR3 is TGTGCCAGCAGCTTATTAGGGGCGGGGGGAACGGGTAATTCACCCCTCCACTTT. Protein sequence: CASSLLGAGGTGNSPLHF.

The table lists this clone with a count of one. This chain joins TRBV12-5 and TRBJ2-3; no clear D. Trimming pared 7 bases from V and 1 base from J, leaving 12 bases between. The germline V gene has CDR1 LGHNT and CDR2 FRNRAP. The CDR3 totals 14 residues. CDR3 region: CASALDLGTDTQYF. CDR3 sequence (DNA): TGTGCTAGTGCCCTCGATCTGGGCACAGATACGCAGTATTTT. The whole variable domain, remainder taken from reference TRBV12-5 and TRBJ2-3, is DARVTQTPRHKVTEMGQEVTMRCQPILGHNTVFWYRQTMMQGLELLAYFRNRAPLDDSGMPKDRFSAEMPDATLATLKIQPSEPRDSAVYFCASALDLGTDTQYFGPGTRLTVL.

The chain carries TRBV11-2 and TRBJ1-1; D is undetermined. Germline assignment: CDR1 SGHAT and CDR2 FQNNGV. The CDR3 extends over 15 amino acids. Between the trimmed V and J ends, which lost 4 bases and 1 base, there was a span of 13 bases. In nucleotides, the CDR3 is TGTGCCAGCAGCTGGAGACACGGTCAGAACACTGAAGCTTTCTTT. Protein sequence: CASSWRHGQNTEAFF. Filled out from reference TRBV11-2 and TRBJ1-1, the complete variable domain reads EAGVAQSPRYKIIEKRQSVAFWCNPISGHATLYWYQQILGQGPKLLIQFQNNGVVDDSQLPKDRFSAERLKGVDSTLKIQPAKLEDSAVYLCASSWRHGQNTEAFFGQGTRLTVV.

The V gene is TRBV11-1, the J gene TRBJ1-5; unclear D gene. The germline V gene encodes CDR1 SGHAT and CDR2 FQDESV (reference sequence). The CDR3 runs to 16 residues. Trimming removed 4 bases from V and 5 bases from J, with 18 bases in between. In nucleotides, the CDR3 is TGTGCCAGCAGCTATTATAAACGCCGTTTCGATCAGCCCCAGCATTTT. Translating it yields CASSYYKRRFDQPQHF.

The J gene is TRBJ2-2, the V gene TRBV7-3; D uncertain. CDR3 length equals 15 residues. Germline V CDR1 and CDR2: SGHTA, FQGTGA. Trimming took 5 bases from V and 0 from J, leaving 10 bases between them. The CDR3 DNA follows: TGTGCCAGCAGCCAAGGACGGGCGAACACCGGGGAGCTGTTTTTT. This codes for CASSQGRANTGELFF. Full variable domain (rest looked up from reference TRBV7-3 and TRBJ2-2): GAGVSQTPSNKVTEKGKYVELRCDPISGHTALYWYRQSLGQGPEFLIYFQGTGAADDSGLPNDRFFAVRPEGSVSTLKIQRTERGDSAVYLCASSQGRANTGELFFGEGSRLTVL.

The chain couples TRBV7-9 to TRBJ2-7, with D possibly matching TRBD2 (6 bases). The V and J ends lost 5 bases and 0 bases respectively, with 8 bases between them. CDR3 length: 13 amino acids. Germline lookup yields CDR1 SEHNR and CDR2 FQNEAQ (reference sequence). The CDR3 DNA follows: TGTGCCAGCAGCGGGGGGACCTCCTACGAGCAGTACTTC. It codes for CASSGGTSYEQYF.

The genes are TRBV30 and TRBJ1-6; TRBD1 agrees at 9 bases. The germline CDR1 and CDR2 sequences are GTSNPN and SVGIG (reference sequence). V dropped 3 bases and J dropped 6; count of bases not matched to a gene: 9. The CDR3 runs to 16 residues. The CDR3 DNA sequence: TGTGCCTGGAGCCGCGAATGGGACAGGGCTAATTCACCCCTCCACTTT. This translates into CAWSREWDRANSPLHF.

The chain uses TRBV5-4 and TRBJ1-1; D gene unclear. CDR3 length: 15 residues. Trimming took 2 bases from V and 0 from J, leaving 11 bases between them. Germline-derived CDR1 and CDR2 are SGHNT and YYREEE (reference sequence). CDR3 loop: CASSLGSTMNTEAFF. The CDR3 nucleotides are TGTGCCAGCAGCTTAGGATCTACCATGAACACTGAAGCTTTCTTT. Looking up the rest from reference TRBV5-4 and TRBJ1-1 gives the full variable domain: ETGVTQSPTHLIKTRGQQVTLRCSSQSGHNTVSWYQQALGQGPQFIFQYYREEENGRGNFPPRFSGLQFPNYSSELNVNALELDDSALYLCASSLGSTMNTEAFFGQGTRLTVV.

The rearrangement joins TRBV3-1 (or the pseudogene TRBV3-2) to TRBJ1-5; 8 nucleotides match TRBD1. V dropped 3 bases and J dropped 5; count of bases not matched to a gene: 6. The CDR3 spans 15 residues. The germline V gene has CDR1 LGHDT and CDR2 YNNKEL (reference sequence). In nucleotides, the CDR3 is TGTGCCAGCAGCCACGGAACAGGGGGGGATCAGCCCCAGCATTTT. Residues: CASSHGTGGDQPQHF.

V gene TRBV13 combines with J gene TRBJ1-6; D is perhaps TRBD1 (5 bases). The CDR3 length is 14 residues. The V gene's germline CDR1 is PRHDT and CDR2 FYEKMQ (reference sequence). Trimming took 4 bases from V and 9 from J, leaving 13 bases between them. Here the CDR3 DNA reads TGTGCCAGCAGCTCCCAGGGCGGGATTTCACCCCTCCACTTT. It translates to CASSSQGGISPLHF.

The genes are TRBV6-5 and TRBJ2-3; the match to TRBD2 covers 8 bases. The CDR3 sequence is 14 residues long. V lost 5 bases, J lost 6 bases, and 7 bases stayed unmatched. Germline CDR1 and CDR2: MNHEY and SVGAGI. Written as DNA, the CDR3 is TGTGCCAGCAGTCTTAGCGGGGAAAGGGATACGCAGTATTTT. This translates into CASSLSGERDTQYF.

V is TRBV4-2 and J is TRBJ1-1; the D is unclear. Germline CDR1 is LGHNA and CDR2 is YNFKEQ. Trimming removed 3 bases from V and 3 bases from J, with 17 bases in between. There are 16 residues in the CDR3. The CDR3: CASSQEPGIFYTEAFF. The CDR3 DNA reads as TGTGCCAGCAGCCAGGAGCCCGGGATATTCTACACTGAAGCTTTCTTT.

The chain carries TRBV11-3 and TRBJ2-1; the D gene is possibly TRBD1 (5 bases). The germline CDR1 and CDR2 sequences are SGHNT and YENEEA. The V gene lost 0 bases and the J gene lost 6 bases, with 12 bases spanning the gap. The CDR3 covers 15 residues. The CDR3 DNA sequence: TGTGCCAGCAGCTTAGATTGGACACAAGGCAATGAGCAGTTCTTC. Encoded protein: CASSLDWTQGNEQFF.

The chain uses TRBV7-8 and TRBJ2-3; 8 bases align to TRBD1. The ends lost 3 bases at V and 1 base at J; junction bases unmatched: 6. The CDR3 consists of 16 residues. The germline V gene has CDR1 SGHVS and CDR2 FQNEAQ. CDR3 coding DNA: TGTGCCAGCAGCTTCAGGCAGGGGGCGGGCACAGATACGCAGTATTTT. This translates into CASSFRQGAGTDTQYF.

V is TRBV7-9 and J is TRBJ2-7; 8 positions match TRBD1. From germline, CDR1 is SEHNR and CDR2 FQNEAQ (reference sequence). This CDR3 comprises 14 residues. Trimming at V came to 5 bases and at J to 3 bases, leaving 6 bases not matched to a gene. The CDR3 spells CASSAGQGYYEQYF. CDR3 coding DNA: TGTGCCAGCAGCGCCGGACAGGGATACTACGAGCAGTACTTC.

This chain joins TRBV30 and TRBJ1-5, with no clear D. Germline V lookup: CDR1 GTSNPN, CDR2 SVGIG (reference sequence). V was trimmed by 2 bases and J by 0 bases, leaving 5 bases between them. The CDR3 length is 13 residues. CDR3 DNA sequence: TGTGCCTGGAGTCCTGGTAGCAATCAGCCCCAGCATTTT. This codes for CAWSPGSNQPQHF.

Details on this clone: A read error may produce the germline difference seen at one junction end. The V gene is TRBV7-7, the J gene TRBJ2-1; D may match TRBD1 or TRBD2 (5 bases each). Germline CDR1 is SSHAT and CDR2 is FNYEAQ (reference sequence). The CDR3 runs to 13 residues. The CDR3 nucleotides are TGTGCTAGCAGTCCCGGGACCAACAATGAGCAGTTCTTC. Protein sequence: CASSPGTNNEQFF.

The chain recombines TRBV14 with TRBJ1-6; TRBD1 matches 7 bases. J gave up 7 bases and V 2 bases, and 5 bases lay outside the gene matches. Germline assignment: CDR1 SGHDN and CDR2 FVKESK. This CDR3 region has 15 residues. The CDR3 DNA sequence: TGTGCCAGCAGCCAACTAACAGGGGCCAATTCACCCCTCCACTTT. Translated, it gives CASSQLTGANSPLHF.

J is TRBJ2-1 and V is TRBV7-3; TRBD2 is a possible D gene (6 bases). CDR1 is SGHTA, CDR2 FQGTGA, per germline. Between the trimmed V and J ends, which lost 6 bases and 4 bases, there was a span of 13 bases. There are 14 residues in the CDR3. The CDR3 protein is CASSRGDRYNEQFF. CDR3 in DNA: TGTGCCAGCAGTCGCGGGGACCGGTACAATGAGCAGTTCTTC.

The chain uses TRBV5-6 and TRBJ2-7, with D perhaps TRBD2 (6 bases). Trimming shortened V by 3 bases and J by 7 bases, and 8 bases separated the two germline ends. CDR3 length: 11 amino acids. Germline lookup yields CDR1 SGHDT and CDR2 YYEEEE. CDR3 coding DNA: TGTGCCAGCAGCTCGGGGGTTGAGCAGTACTTC. Translated: CASSSGVEQYF. The full variable domain, with the rest looked up from reference TRBV5-6 and TRBJ2-7, is DAGVTQSPTHLIKTRGQQVTLRCSPKSGHDTVSWYQQALGQGPQFIFQYYEEEERQRGNFPDRFSGHQFPNYSSELNVNALLLGDSALYLCASSSGVEQYFGPGTRLTVT.

This clone is medium-sized. This sequence joins TRBV29-1 and TRBJ1-3; D gene uncertain. Germline assignment: CDR1 SQVTM and CDR2 ANQGSEA. The CDR3 totals 14 residues. V lost 3 bases to trimming and J lost 0 bases, with 9 bases between them. CDR3 nucleotide sequence: TGCAGCGTTGAGGGGTTCGGCTCTGGAAACACCATATATTTT. Protein product: CSVEGFGSGNTIYF.

V and J are TRBV19 and TRBJ1-2; 9 positions agree with TRBD1. V was pared by 6 bases and J by 1 base, with 9 bases of the junction left unmatched. Germline CDR1 LNHDA, CDR2 SQIVND (reference sequence). The CDR3 spans 16 residues. CDR3 DNA: TGTGCCAGTAGCCCTTATGGACAGGGGCTTAACTATGGCTACACCTTC. The encoded protein is CASSPYGQGLNYGYTF.

This CDR3 is CASSQRFAGTDTQYF. CDR3 nucleotide sequence: TGCGCCAGCAGCCAAAGATTTGCAGGCACAGATACGCAGTATTTT. This chain uses TRBV4-1 with TRBJ2-3, with D uncertain. The germline V gene has CDR1 MGHRA and CDR2 YSYEKL. Between the trimmed V and J ends, which lost 2 bases and 1 base, there was a span of 10 bases. There are 15 residues in the CDR3.

The gene calls are TRBV3-1 (or the pseudogene TRBV3-2) and TRBJ2-1; no clear D. V lost 3 bases and J lost 0, with 15 bases in between. CDR3 length: 17 residues. Germline-derived CDR1 and CDR2 are LGHDT and YNNKEL (reference sequence). CDR3 amino acids: CASSHDKVVSSYNEQFF. The CDR3, as DNA: TGTGCCAGCAGCCACGATAAGGTAGTGAGCTCCTACAATGAGCAGTTCTTC.

The gene calls are TRBV5-6 and TRBJ1-6, with D possibly TRBD1 on 5 matching bases. The CDR3 has 14 residues. The germline V gene encodes CDR1 SGHDT and CDR2 YYEEEE. Trimming cost V 0 bases and J 5 bases, with 6 bases left between them. The CDR3 reads CASSLGQHNSPLHF. The CDR3 DNA is TGTGCCAGCAGCTTGGGACAGCATAATTCACCCCTCCACTTT.

The chain carries TRBV30 and TRBJ2-1, with D uncertain. CDR1 and CDR2 (germline): GTSNPN, SVGIG (reference sequence). V lost 8 bases, J lost 4 bases, and 15 bases lay in between. The CDR3 consists of 13 residues. CDR3 coding DNA: TGTGCCCTTCACCGGGCAGGATACAATGAGCAGTTCTTC. This gives the protein CALHRAGYNEQFF.

The chain employs TRBV5-4 and TRBJ1-1; D is perhaps TRBD1 (5 bases). The V end lost 0 bases, the J end lost 6 bases, and 12 bases lay between the germline ends. The CDR3 extends over 14 amino acids. Germline V gene lookup returns CDR1 SGHNT and CDR2 YYREEE (reference sequence). CDR3 in amino acids: CASSLALGAAEAFF. The CDR3 nucleotides are TGTGCCAGCAGCTTGGCCCTAGGGGCCGCTGAAGCTTTCTTT.